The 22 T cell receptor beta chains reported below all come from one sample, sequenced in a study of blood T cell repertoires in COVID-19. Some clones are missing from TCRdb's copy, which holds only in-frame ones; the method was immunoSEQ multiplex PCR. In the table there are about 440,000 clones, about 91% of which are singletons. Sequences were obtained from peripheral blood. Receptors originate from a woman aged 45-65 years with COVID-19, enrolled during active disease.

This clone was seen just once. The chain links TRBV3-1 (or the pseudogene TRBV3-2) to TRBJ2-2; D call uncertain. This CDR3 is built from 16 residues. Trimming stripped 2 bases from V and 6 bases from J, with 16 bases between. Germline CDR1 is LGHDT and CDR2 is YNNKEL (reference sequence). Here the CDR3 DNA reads TGTGCCAGCAGCCAAAGAACGCCCCTCGGGTCCGGGGAGCTGTTTTTT. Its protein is CASSQRTPLGSGELFF.

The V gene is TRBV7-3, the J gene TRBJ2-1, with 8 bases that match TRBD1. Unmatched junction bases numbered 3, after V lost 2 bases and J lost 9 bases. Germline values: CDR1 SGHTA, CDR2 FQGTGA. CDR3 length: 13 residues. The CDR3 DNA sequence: TGTGCCAGCAGCTTACAGGGGGCGGGTGAGCAGTTCTTC. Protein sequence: CASSLQGAGEQFF.

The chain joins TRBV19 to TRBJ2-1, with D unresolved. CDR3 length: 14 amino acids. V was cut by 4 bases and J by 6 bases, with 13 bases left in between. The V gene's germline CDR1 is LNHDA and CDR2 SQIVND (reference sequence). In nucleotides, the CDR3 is TGTGCCAGTAGTAAGATTGCGAAAACCAATGAGCAGTTCTTC. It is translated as CASSKIAKTNEQFF.

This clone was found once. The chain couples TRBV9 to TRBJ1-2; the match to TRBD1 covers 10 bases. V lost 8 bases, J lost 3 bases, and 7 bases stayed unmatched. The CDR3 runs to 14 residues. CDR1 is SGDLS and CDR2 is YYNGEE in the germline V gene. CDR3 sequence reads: CARGTGVVHYGYTF. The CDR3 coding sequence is TGTGCCAGGGGGACAGGGGTTGTTCACTATGGCTACACCTTC.

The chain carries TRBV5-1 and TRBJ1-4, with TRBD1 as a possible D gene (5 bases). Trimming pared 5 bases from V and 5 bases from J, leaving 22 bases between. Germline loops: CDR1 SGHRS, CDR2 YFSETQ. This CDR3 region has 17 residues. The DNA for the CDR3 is TGCGCCAGCAGTAGGCAGGGCATCTCCCAATCGAATGAAAAACTGTTTTTT. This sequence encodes CASSRQGISQSNEKLFF.

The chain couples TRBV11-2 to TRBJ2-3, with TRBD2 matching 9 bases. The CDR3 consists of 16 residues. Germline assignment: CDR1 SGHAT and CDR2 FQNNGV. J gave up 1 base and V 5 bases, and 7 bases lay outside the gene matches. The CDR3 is CASSPFIAGGTDTQYF. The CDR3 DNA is TGTGCCAGCAGCCCTTTCATAGCGGGGGGCACAGATACGCAGTATTTT.

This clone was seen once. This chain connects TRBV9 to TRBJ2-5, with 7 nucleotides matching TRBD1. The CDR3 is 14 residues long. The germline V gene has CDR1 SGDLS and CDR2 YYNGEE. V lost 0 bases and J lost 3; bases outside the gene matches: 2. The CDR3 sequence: CASSVGGQEETQYF. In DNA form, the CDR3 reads TGTGCCAGCAGCGTAGGAGGACAGGAAGAGACCCAGTACTTC.

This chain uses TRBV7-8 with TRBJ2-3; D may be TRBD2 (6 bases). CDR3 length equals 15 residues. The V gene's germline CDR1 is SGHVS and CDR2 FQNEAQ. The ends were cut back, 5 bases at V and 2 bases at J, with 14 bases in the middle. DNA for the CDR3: TGTGCCAGCAGCGCCGGACTACTGGACACAGATACGCAGTATTTT. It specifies CASSAGLLDTDTQYF.

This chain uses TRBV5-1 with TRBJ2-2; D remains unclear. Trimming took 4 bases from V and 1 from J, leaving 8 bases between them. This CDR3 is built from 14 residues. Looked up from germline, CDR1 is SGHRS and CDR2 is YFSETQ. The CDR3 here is CASSLTVNTGELFF. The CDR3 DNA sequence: TGCGCCAGCAGCCTCACAGTGAACACCGGGGAGCTGTTTTTT.

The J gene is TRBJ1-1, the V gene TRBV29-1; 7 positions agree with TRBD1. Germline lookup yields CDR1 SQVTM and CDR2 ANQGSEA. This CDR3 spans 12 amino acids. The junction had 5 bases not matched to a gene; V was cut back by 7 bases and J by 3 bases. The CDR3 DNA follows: TGCAGCGCTGACAGGGTCCACACTGAAGCTTTCTTT. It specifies CSADRVHTEAFF.

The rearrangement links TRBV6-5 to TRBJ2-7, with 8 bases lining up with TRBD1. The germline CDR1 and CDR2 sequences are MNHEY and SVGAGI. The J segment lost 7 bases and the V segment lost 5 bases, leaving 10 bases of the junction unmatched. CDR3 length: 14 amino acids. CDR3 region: CASSLQGGTGEQYF. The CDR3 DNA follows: TGTGCCAGCAGTCTACAGGGGGGTACGGGAGAGCAGTACTTC.

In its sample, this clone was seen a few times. The CDR3 sequence is CASSLVEGLGYTF. CDR3 DNA: TGTGCCAGCAGCTTAGTAGAGGGATTGGGCTACACCTTC. J is TRBJ1-2 and V is TRBV7-8; no clear D gene. CDR1 is SGHVS and CDR2 is FQNEAQ in the germline V gene. This CDR3 comprises 13 residues. V lost 1 base and J 8 bases, leaving 11 bases between the germline ends.

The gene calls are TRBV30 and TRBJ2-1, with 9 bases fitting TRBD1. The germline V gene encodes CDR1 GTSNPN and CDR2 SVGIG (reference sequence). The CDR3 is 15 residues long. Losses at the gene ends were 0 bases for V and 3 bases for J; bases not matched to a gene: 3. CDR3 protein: CAWSVRDRVYNEQFF. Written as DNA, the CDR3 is TGTGCCTGGAGTGTAAGGGACAGGGTCTACAATGAGCAGTTCTTC.

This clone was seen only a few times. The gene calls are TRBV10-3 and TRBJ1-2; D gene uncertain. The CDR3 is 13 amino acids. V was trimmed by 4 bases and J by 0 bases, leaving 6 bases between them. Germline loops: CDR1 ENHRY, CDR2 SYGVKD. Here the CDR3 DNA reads TGTGCCATCAGTGGCGGTTCTAACTATGGCTACACCTTC. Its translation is CAISGGSNYGYTF.

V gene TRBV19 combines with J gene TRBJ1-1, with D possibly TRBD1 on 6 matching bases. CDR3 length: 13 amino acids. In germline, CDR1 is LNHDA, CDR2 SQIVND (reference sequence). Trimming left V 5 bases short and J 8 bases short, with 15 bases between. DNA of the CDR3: TGTGCCAGTAGTTCCCACAGGGCATCGGAAGCTTTCTTT. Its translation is CASSSHRASEAFF.

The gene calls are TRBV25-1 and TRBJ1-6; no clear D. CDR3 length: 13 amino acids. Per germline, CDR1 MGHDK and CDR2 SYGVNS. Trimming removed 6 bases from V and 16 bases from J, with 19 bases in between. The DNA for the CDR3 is TGTGCCAGCAGGGCCAGTTGGGCCAGTCCGCTCCACTTT. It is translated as CASRASWASPLHF.

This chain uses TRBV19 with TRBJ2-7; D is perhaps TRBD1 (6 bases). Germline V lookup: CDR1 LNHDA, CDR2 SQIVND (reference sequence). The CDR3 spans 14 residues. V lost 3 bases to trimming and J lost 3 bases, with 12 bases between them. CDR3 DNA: TGTGCCAGTAGTATGGGACAATCCCGCTACGAGCAGTACTTC. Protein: CASSMGQSRYEQYF.

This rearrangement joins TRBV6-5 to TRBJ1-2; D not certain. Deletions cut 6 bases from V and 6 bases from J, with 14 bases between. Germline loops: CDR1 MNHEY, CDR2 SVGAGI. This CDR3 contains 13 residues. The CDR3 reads CASSSTRPDGYTF. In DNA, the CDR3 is TGTGCCAGCAGCTCCACACGCCCCGATGGCTACACCTTC.

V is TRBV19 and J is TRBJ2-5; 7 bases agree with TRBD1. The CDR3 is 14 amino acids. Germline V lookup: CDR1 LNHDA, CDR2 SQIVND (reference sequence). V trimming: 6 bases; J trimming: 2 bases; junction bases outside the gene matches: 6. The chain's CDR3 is CASSAWDSQETQYF. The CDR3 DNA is TGTGCCAGTAGCGCGTGGGACAGTCAAGAGACCCAGTACTTC.

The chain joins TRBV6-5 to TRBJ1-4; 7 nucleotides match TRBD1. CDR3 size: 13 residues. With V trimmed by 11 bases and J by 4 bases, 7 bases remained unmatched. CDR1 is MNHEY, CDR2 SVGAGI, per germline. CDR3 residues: CASTGTVNEKLFF. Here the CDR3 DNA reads TGTGCCTCAACCGGGACAGTTAATGAAAAACTGTTTTTT.

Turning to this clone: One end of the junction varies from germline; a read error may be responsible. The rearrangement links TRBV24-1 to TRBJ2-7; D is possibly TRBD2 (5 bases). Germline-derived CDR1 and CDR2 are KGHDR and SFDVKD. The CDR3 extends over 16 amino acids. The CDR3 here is CATSDSLRAGSHEQYF. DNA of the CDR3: TGTGCCACCAGTGATTCTCTCCGGGCGGGCTCCCACGAGCAGTACTTC.

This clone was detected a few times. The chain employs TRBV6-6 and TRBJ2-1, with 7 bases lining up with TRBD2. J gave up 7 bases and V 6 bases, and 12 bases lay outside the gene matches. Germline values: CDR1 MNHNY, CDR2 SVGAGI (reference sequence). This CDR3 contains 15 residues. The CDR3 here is CASSWLVAAGNEQFF. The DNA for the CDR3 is TGTGCCAGCAGCTGGCTTGTGGCAGCGGGGAATGAGCAGTTCTTC.